This T cell receptor beta chain is from a study of long-term antiretroviral therapy in people with HIV. Comments on this clone: Its target is not known.

This was the immunoSEQ v3.0 assay at survey level. A per-sample goal of about 40,000-55,000 T-cell genomes was targeted by sequencing. TCRdb's table, derived via immunoSEQ multiplex PCR, lists solely in-frame clones and lacks some. The sample yields 20,000 to 30,000 clones, about 80% seen once. Study observations and caveats: In HIV, the repertoires covered a tighter span of CDR3 lengths than in controls. Transplant donor controls retained higher diversity, though diversity increased after ART. Every time point showed a repertoire led by clones expanded before ART.

V lost 1 base, J lost 10 bases, and 8 bases stayed unmatched. From germline, CDR1 is SGHRS and CDR2 YFSETQ. This CDR3 has 15 residues. This receptor was identified in a man aged 25 to 45 with HIV. The source was unsorted PBMCs, collected 0.7 years before starting antiretroviral therapy. The chain combines TRBV5-1 with TRBJ1-6; TRBD1 matches 7 bases. The CDR3 here is CASSLLGAGGSPLHF. CDR3 bases: TGCGCCAGCAGCTTGTTGGGTGCAGGGGGGTCACCCCTCCACTTT.